This T cell receptor beta chain was captured in a study of cytomegalovirus exposure and HLA in healthy donors. Study information: Caucasian-associated ancestry cluster membership applied to about 83% of around 400 genotyped donors.

It was with 60 Vbeta and 13 Jbeta primers that the PCR ran. Libraries were prepared by immunoSEQ multiplex PCR; TCRdb keeps only in-frame clonotypes and omits some of them. The sample's table shows fewer than 150,000 clones. Study outcomes and limitations: Three chains tied to CMV proved CMV antigen-specific in vitro.

Comments on this clone: Its antigen is currently unknown. Relative to the germline gene, one junction end is altered; a read error may explain this.

CDR3 length equals 15 residues. Germline CDR1 and CDR2: SGHRS and YFSETQ. The sample consisted of PBMCs. The chain carries TRBV5-1 and TRBJ2-5, with D tentatively TRBD2 (7 bases). The clonotype was recovered from a woman in her sixties or seventies in good health and CMV-seronegative. Here the CDR3 reads CASTEVPGGQEIQYF. CDR3 nucleotide sequence: TGCGCCAGCACGGAGGTACCGGGGGGCCAAGAGATCCAGTACTTC.